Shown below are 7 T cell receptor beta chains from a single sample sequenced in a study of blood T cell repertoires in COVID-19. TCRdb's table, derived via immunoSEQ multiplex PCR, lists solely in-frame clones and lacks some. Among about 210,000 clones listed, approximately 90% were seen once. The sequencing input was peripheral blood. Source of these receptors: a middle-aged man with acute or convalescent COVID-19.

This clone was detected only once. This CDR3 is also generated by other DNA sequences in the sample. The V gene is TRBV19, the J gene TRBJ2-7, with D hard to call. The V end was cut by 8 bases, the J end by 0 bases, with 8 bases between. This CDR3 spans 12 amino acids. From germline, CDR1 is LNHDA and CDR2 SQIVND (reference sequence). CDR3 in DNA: TGTGCCAGTTCGACAAACTCCTACGAGCAGTACTTC. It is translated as CASSTNSYEQYF.

This CDR3 is CASSSGAPGQETQYF. CDR3 DNA: TGCGCCAGCAGCTCTGGGGCCCCGGGTCAAGAGACCCAGTACTTC. The chain couples TRBV5-1 to TRBJ2-5, with D tentatively TRBD1 (5 bases). The germline V and J ends were trimmed by 3 bases and 2 bases, with 14 bases remaining between them. The length of the CDR3 is 15 residues. Germline CDR1 SGHRS, CDR2 YFSETQ. The full variable domain, completed using reference TRBV5-1 and TRBJ2-5, is KAGVTQTPRYLIKTRGQQVTLSCSPISGHRSVSWYQQTPGQGLQFLFEYFSETQRNKGNFPGRFSGRQFSNSRSEMNVSTLELGDSALYLCASSSGAPGQETQYFGPGTRLLVL.

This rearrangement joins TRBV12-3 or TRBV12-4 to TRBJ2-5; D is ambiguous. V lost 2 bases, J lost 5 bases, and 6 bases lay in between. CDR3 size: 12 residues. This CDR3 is CASSLFGETQYF. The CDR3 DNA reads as TGTGCCAGCAGTTTATTCGGGGAGACCCAGTACTTC.

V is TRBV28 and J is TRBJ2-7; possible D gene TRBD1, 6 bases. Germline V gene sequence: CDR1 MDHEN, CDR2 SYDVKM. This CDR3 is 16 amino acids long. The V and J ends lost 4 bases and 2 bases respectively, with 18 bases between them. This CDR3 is CASSSAQGFLTYEQYF. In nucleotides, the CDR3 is TGTGCCAGCAGTTCCGCACAGGGATTTCTAACCTACGAGCAGTACTTC.

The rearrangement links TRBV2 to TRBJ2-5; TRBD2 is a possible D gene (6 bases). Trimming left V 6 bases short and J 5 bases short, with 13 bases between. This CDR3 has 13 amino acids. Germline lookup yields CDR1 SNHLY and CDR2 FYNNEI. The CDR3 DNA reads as TGTGCCAGCAGAACCCCTGGGGGGGAGACCCAGTACTTC. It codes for CASRTPGGETQYF.

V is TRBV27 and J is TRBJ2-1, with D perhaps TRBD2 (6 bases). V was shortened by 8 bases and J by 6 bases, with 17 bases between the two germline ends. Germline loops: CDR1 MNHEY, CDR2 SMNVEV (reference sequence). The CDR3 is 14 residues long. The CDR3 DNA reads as TGTGCCAGCGGGGACTTCCGAACGGGCAATGAGCAGTTCTTC. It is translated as CASGDFRTGNEQFF.

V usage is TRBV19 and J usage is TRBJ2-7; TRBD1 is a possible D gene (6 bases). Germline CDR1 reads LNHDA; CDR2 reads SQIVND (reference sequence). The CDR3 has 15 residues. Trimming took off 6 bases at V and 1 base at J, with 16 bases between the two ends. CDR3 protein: CASRPTGIWSYEQYF. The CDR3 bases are TGTGCCAGTAGGCCTACAGGGATTTGGTCCTACGAGCAGTACTTC.